Listed below are T cell receptor beta chains from one sample, sequenced in a study of blood T cell repertoires in COVID-19. The assay was immunoSEQ multiplex PCR, and TCRdb's table has in-frame clones only and misses some. The data hold some 250,000 clones, with about nine tenths observed a single time. The sample consisted of peripheral blood. Source of these receptors: a woman in her twenties or thirties with COVID-19, enrolled during active disease. Both conserved end residues are part of each CDR3. D genes are given only for firm matches. A row's size may be missing; if present it is once, few, many or a size class.

V,size,J,D,CDR3,DNA
TRBV7-2,NA,TRBJ2-1,TRBD1,CASSHRGNEQFF,TGTGCCAGCAGCCACAGGGGTAATGAGCAGTTCTTC
TRBV18,NA,TRBJ2-3,TRBD1,CASSRTGAADTQYF,TGTGCCAGCTCACGGACAGGGGCCGCAGATACGCAGTATTTT
TRBV28,NA,TRBJ2-5,TRBD1,CASSQGTVETQYF,TGTGCCAGCAGCCAGGGGACAGTAGAGACCCAGTACTTC
TRBV27,once,TRBJ2-2,TRBD1,CASSLVGQGKLFF,TGTGCCAGCAGTTTAGTGGGACAGGGGAAGCTGTTTTTT
TRBV12-3/TRBV12-4,once,TRBJ1-1,TRBD1,CASSSGQGAGAFF,TGTGCCAGCAGTTCAGGACAGGGGGCGGGCGCTTTCTTT
TRBV5-6,NA,TRBJ2-3,TRBD1,CASSSPGQGPDTQYF,TGTGCCAGCAGCTCGCCAGGACAGGGACCAGATACGCAGTATTTT
TRBV11-3,NA,TRBJ2-5,NA,CASPFTSPIQETQYF,TGTGCCAGCCCCTTCACTAGCCCGATCCAAGAGACCCAGTACTTC
TRBV6-5,NA,TRBJ1-1,TRBD1,CASRADRGKTEAFF,TGTGCCAGCAGGGCGGACAGGGGAAAGACTGAAGCTTTCTTT
TRBV5-1,NA,TRBJ2-7,NA,CASSHAGTPRTEQYF,TGCGCCAGCAGTCACGCCGGGACTCCGCGAACCGAGCAGTACTTC
TRBV6-5,NA,TRBJ1-1,NA,CASSSGAVAFF,TGTGCCAGCAGCTCAGGGGCAGTAGCTTTCTTT
TRBV5-5,once,TRBJ2-5,NA,CASSVAGGQETQYF,TGTGCCAGCAGCGTGGCCGGGGGTCAAGAGACCCAGTACTTC
TRBV18,NA,TRBJ1-1,NA,CASSPETAMNTEAFF,TGTGCCAGCTCACCCGAGACAGCAATGAACACTGAAGCTTTCTTT
TRBV27,NA,TRBJ2-7,NA,CASSFRRGLSGEQYF,TGTGCCAGCAGTTTCCGTCGCGGCCTCAGTGGTGAGCAGTACTTC
TRBV4-2,NA,TRBJ2-5,TRBD2,CASSHSDAGGQETQYF,TGTGCCAGCAGCCATTCCGACGCGGGGGGGCAAGAGACCCAGTACTTC
TRBV12-3/TRBV12-4,NA,TRBJ2-7,NA,CASSPGAYEQYF,TGTGCCAGCAGCCCAGGGGCCTACGAGCAGTACTTC
TRBV28,once,TRBJ1-1,TRBD1,CAIKGDRGPEAFF,TGTGCCATTAAAGGGGACAGGGGGCCTGAAGCTTTCTTT
TRBV6-5,NA,TRBJ1-5,NA,CASSPRRDGQPQHF,TGTGCCAGCAGCCCCCGCAGGGATGGGCAGCCCCAGCATTTT
TRBV7-9,NA,TRBJ1-3,NA,CASSSSLYVSGNTIYF,TGTGCCAGCAGCTCCTCCCTATATGTATCTGGAAACACCATATATTTT
TRBV5-1,NA,TRBJ2-3,NA,CASATGGRGTDTQYF,TGCGCCAGCGCTACCGGCGGCCGGGGCACAGATACGCAGTATTTT
TRBV5-4,NA,TRBJ2-7,TRBD1,CASTSRARTGGSGEQYF,TGTGCCAGCACCTCTAGGGCCAGGACAGGGGGCTCGGGAGAGCAGTACTTC
TRBV24-1,NA,TRBJ2-5,TRBD1,CATSPSSGGEETQYF,TGTGCCACGTCCCCCAGTTCAGGGGGAGAAGAGACCCAGTACTTC
TRBV7-9,NA,TRBJ1-1,NA,CASSLAHSGTGGDTEAFF,TGTGCCAGCAGCTTAGCCCATTCAGGGACGGGGGGGGACACTGAAGCTTTCTTT
TRBV12-3/TRBV12-4,NA,TRBJ1-1,NA,CASSHNEAFF,TGTGCCAGCAGTCACAATGAAGCTTTCTTT
TRBV2,NA,TRBJ2-2,TRBD1,CASSPPDRVGTGELFF,TGTGCCAGCAGTCCACCTGACAGGGTAGGAACCGGGGAGCTGTTTTTT
TRBV6-5,NA,TRBJ1-2,NA,CASSKRTADGYTF,TGTGCCAGCAGTAAGAGGACAGCAGATGGCTACACCTTC
TRBV6-6,NA,TRBJ1-4,NA,CASSYLSSNEKLFF,TGTGCCAGCAGTTACCTCAGTTCTAATGAAAAACTGTTTTTT
TRBV6-5,NA,TRBJ2-7,TRBD2,CASSEGLAGGEQYF,TGTGCCAGTTCGGAGGGACTAGCGGGGGGCGAGCAGTACTTC
TRBV5-6,once,TRBJ2-7,NA,CASSLFVEDEQYF,TGTGCCAGCAGCTTGTTCGTGGAGGACGAGCAGTACTTC
TRBV18,NA,TRBJ1-1,NA,CASSAVNTEAFF,TGTGCCAGCTCCGCGGTTAACACTGAAGCTTTCTTT
TRBV5-1,NA,TRBJ2-6,TRBD1,CASSFGQGKLSGANVLTF,TGCGCCAGCAGCTTTGGACAGGGAAAACTTTCTGGGGCCAACGTCCTGACTTTC
TRBV9,once,TRBJ2-3,TRBD2,CASSVSGGVTDTQYF,TGTGCCAGCAGCGTCTCTGGGGGGGTCACAGATACGCAGTATTTT
TRBV4-2,NA,TRBJ1-6,TRBD1,CASSQDSGTGNSPLHF,TGTGCCAGCAGCCAAGACTCCGGGACAGGAAATTCACCCCTCCACTTT
TRBV5-6,NA,TRBJ2-7,NA,CASSLGGIFEGAGEQYF,TGTGCCAGCAGCTTGGGTGGTATTTTTGAGGGTGCGGGCGAGCAGTACTTC
TRBV19,NA,TRBJ1-1,NA,CASSIDRTKNTEAFF,TGTGCCAGTAGTATAGATAGGACAAAGAACACTGAAGCTTTCTTT
TRBV6-6,NA,TRBJ2-1,NA,CASRALGRPGNNEQFF,TGTGCCAGCAGGGCCCTAGGCCGGCCGGGGAACAATGAGCAGTTCTTC
TRBV27,NA,TRBJ2-7,NA,CASSPRSGRSYEQYF,TGTGCCAGCAGTCCGAGGAGCGGCCGATCCTACGAGCAGTACTTC
TRBV28,NA,TRBJ2-5,NA,CASGRGRAETQYF,TGTGCCAGCGGTAGGGGGAGAGCTGAGACCCAGTACTTC
TRBV5-1,once,TRBJ1-4,NA,CASSLGGLGEKLFF,TGCGCCAGCAGCTTGGGGGGCTTAGGCGAAAAACTGTTTTTT
TRBV6-1,NA,TRBJ1-4,TRBD1,CASSEYRGRVNEKLFF,TGTGCCAGCAGTGAATACAGGGGAAGGGTTAATGAAAAACTGTTTTTT
TRBV28,NA,TRBJ2-7,TRBD1,CASSLYGVGTGGEYEQYF,TGTGCCAGCAGTTTATACGGGGTTGGGACAGGGGGCGAGTACGAGCAGTACTTC
TRBV3-1/TRBV3-2,NA,TRBJ1-6,NA,CASSQDPLLNSPLHF,TGTGCCAGCAGCCAAGACCCACTGCTGAATTCACCCCTCCACTTT
TRBV5-4,NA,TRBJ2-1,TRBD2,CASSSLAGGPPYNEQFF,TGTGCCAGCAGCTCACTAGCGGGGGGGCCTCCCTACAATGAGCAGTTCTTC
TRBV5-1,once,TRBJ2-3,NA,CASSPITGLRPSSTDTQYF,TGCGCCAGCAGCCCTATAACAGGGTTACGTCCTTCTAGCACAGATACGCAGTATTTT
TRBV5-1,once,TRBJ2-7,NA,CASSLSSGNYEQYF,TGCGCCAGCAGCTTAAGTAGCGGAAACTACGAGCAGTACTTC
TRBV7-7,NA,TRBJ2-1,NA,CASSAGASSYNEQFF,TGTGCCAGCAGCGCGGGGGCCAGCTCCTACAATGAGCAGTTCTTC
TRBV7-9,NA,TRBJ2-2,TRBD2,CASSPTGGRGTGELFF,TGTGCCAGCAGCCCGACGGGGGGGCGGGGCACCGGGGAGCTGTTTTTT
TRBV5-6,NA,TRBJ1-5,NA,CASSRGLVQPQHF,TGTGCCAGCAGCAGGGGTCTAGTTCAGCCCCAGCATTTT
TRBV2,NA,TRBJ1-1,NA,CASSTGFRMNTEAFF,TGTGCCAGCAGTACAGGCTTCCGGATGAACACTGAAGCTTTCTTT